The 22 T cell receptor beta chains below were found in one sample sequenced in a study of prognosis after radiotherapy for stage I lung cancer. By two-round multiplex PCR, the TCR beta CDR3 was amplified from genomic DNA. TRBV and TRBJ genes each had their own specific primers in first-round PCR. In TCRdb, the multiplex PCR reads were re-called with MiXCR into one record per CDR3 protein. The sample has 8,500 to 13,000 distinct CDR3 sequences, approximately 53% seen once. The material sequenced was PBMCs, taken before or after stereotactic body radiation therapy (not recorded which). The source of these receptors is a donor aged 50 or older with non-small cell lung cancer.

The chain carries TRBV6-1 and TRBJ2-5; D is possibly TRBD1 (6 bases). The CDR3 is made up of 10 amino acids. The germline CDR1 and CDR2 sequences are MNHNS and SASEGT. The V end was cut by 6 bases, the J end by 13 bases, with 12 bases between. The chain's CDR3 is CASRQGLMYF. In DNA form, the CDR3 reads TGTGCCAGCAGACAGGGCCTTATGTACTTC.

The chain joins TRBV20-1 to TRBJ2-7; 9 nucleotides agree with TRBD2. After removal of 3 bases from V and 3 bases from J, the junction contained 12 bases not matched to a gene. The length of the CDR3 is 16 residues. Germline values: CDR1 DFQATT, CDR2 SNEGSKA (reference sequence). DNA of the CDR3: TGCAGTGCTAGGGACCCCCAGCGGGAGGAGGGCTACGAGCAGTACTTC. Protein product: CSARDPQREEGYEQYF.

The gene calls are TRBV12-3 or TRBV12-4 and TRBJ2-1; 8 bases align to TRBD2. The length of the CDR3 is 17 residues. The trim removed 2 bases at V and 3 bases at J, leaving 9 bases unmatched. CDR3 nucleotide sequence: TGTGCCAGCAGTTTAATATCAATAGCGGGAATCTACAATGAGCAGTTCTTC. Encoded protein: CASSLISIAGIYNEQFF.

The chain has TRBV19 and TRBJ2-2; possible D gene TRBD1, 6 bases. The CDR3 extends over 15 amino acids. Trimming removed 5 bases from V and 8 bases from J, with 18 bases in between. Germline CDR1 reads LNHDA; CDR2 reads SQIVND (reference sequence). The DNA for the CDR3 is TGTGCCAGTAGTCCGGACTGGGGGCCTACGGGGGAGCTGTTTTTT. Its protein product is CASSPDWGPTGELFF. Full variable domain (missing parts from reference TRBV19 and TRBJ2-2): DGGITQSPKYLFRKEGQNVTLSCEQNLNHDAMYWYRQDPGQGLRLIYYSQIVNDFQKGDIAEGYSVSREKKESFPLTVTSAQKNPTAFYLCASSPDWGPTGELFFGEGSRLTVL.

CDR3 sequence reads: CASSQQGVRNTIYF. For the CDR3, the DNA is TGTGCCAGCAGTCAACAGGGAGTTCGGAACACCATATATTTT. V and J are TRBV6-1 and TRBJ1-3, with a possible D match to TRBD1 (6 bases). Trimming left V 5 bases short and J 7 bases short, with 15 bases between. CDR3 length equals 14 residues. Per the germline V gene, CDR1 is MNHNS and CDR2 is SASEGT.

In its sample, this clonotype was seen a few times. The chain has TRBV5-6 and TRBJ2-5; D possibly corresponds to TRBD2 (7 bases). The V end was cut by 0 bases, the J end by 1 base, with 13 bases between. CDR1 and CDR2 (germline): SGHDT, YYEEEE. The CDR3 loop spans 16 amino acids. CDR3 in amino acids: CASSLEVGGLQETQYF. DNA of the CDR3: TGTGCCAGCAGCTTGGAGGTGGGGGGGCTCCAAGAGACCCAGTACTTC. The complete variable domain, with remaining parts taken from reference TRBV5-6 and TRBJ2-5, reads DAGVTQSPTHLIKTRGQQVTLRCSPKSGHDTVSWYQQALGQGPQFIFQYYEEEERQRGNFPDRFSGHQFPNYSSELNVNALLLGDSALYLCASSLEVGGLQETQYFGPGTRLLVL.

This clonotype is medium-sized within its sample. This chain joins TRBV7-3 and TRBJ2-1; 11 bases align to TRBD2. This CDR3 has 14 residues. The V gene end was trimmed by 5 bases and the J gene end by 6 bases; junction bases not matched to a gene: 3. Germline CDR1 reads SGHTA; CDR2 reads FQGTGA. The CDR3 protein is CASSPGLAGNEQFF. CDR3 coding DNA: TGTGCCAGCAGCCCCGGACTAGCGGGCAATGAGCAGTTCTTC.

By proportion, this clonotype is medium-sized (0.01 to 0.1%). The chain carries TRBV6-1 and TRBJ2-3; 7 bases line up with TRBD1. Germline loops: CDR1 MNHNS, CDR2 SASEGT. The CDR3 is 15 amino acids. V shed 5 bases, J shed 1 base, and the junction held 6 bases outside the gene matches. The DNA of the CDR3 is TGTGCCAGCAGTCTACAGGGGCTGGGCACAGATACGCAGTATTTT. This translates into CASSLQGLGTDTQYF.

This clonotype has a count of ten or more. One base away lies a much larger clone, so this may be a sequencing read error. The gene calls are TRBV6-4 and TRBJ2-3; perhaps D is TRBD1 or TRBD2 (5 bases each). The CDR3 sequence is 16 residues long. V lost 3 bases, J lost 4 bases, and 17 bases lay in between. Germline CDR1 is MRHNA and CDR2 is SNTAGT. As DNA, the CDR3 is TGTGCCAGCAGTGAAAGAGGGCGGCAGGGCCCAGATACGCAGTATTTT. This sequence encodes CASSERGRQGPDTQYF.

This clonotype was counted a single time. The J gene is TRBJ2-5, the V gene TRBV6-9; 8 nucleotides match TRBD1. J lost 4 bases, V lost 3 bases, and 22 bases had no gene match. Per germline, CDR1 MNHGY and CDR2 SVAAGI. This CDR3 is built from 20 residues. The DNA for the CDR3 is TGTGCCAGCAGTTACTTACCACCCTTAGGACAGGGCGGAAGGGGAGAGACCCAGTACTTC. It specifies CASSYLPPLGQGGRGETQYF.

This clonotype ranks as medium-sized (0.01 to 0.1%). V is TRBV28 and J is TRBJ2-7, with D possibly TRBD2 on 6 matching bases. Germline V CDR1 and CDR2: MDHEN, SYDVKM. V was trimmed by 6 bases and J by 4 bases, leaving 16 bases between them. The CDR3 runs 14 residues. The CDR3 nucleotides are TGTGCCAGCAGCACATTAGCGGCGCAATACGAGCAGTACTTC. This gives the protein CASSTLAAQYEQYF.

The genes are TRBV28 and TRBJ2-1, with D possibly matching TRBD2 (5 bases). V lost 4 bases, J lost 7 bases, and 8 bases lay in between. The V gene's germline CDR1 is MDHEN and CDR2 SYDVKM. The CDR3 spans 12 residues. The CDR3 sequence: CASSYQRNEQFF. CDR3 DNA sequence: TGTGCCAGCAGTTACCAGCGGAATGAGCAGTTCTTC.

This clonotype was detected many times. J is TRBJ2-1 and V is TRBV4-2; the D is unclear. Trimming left V 0 bases short and J 1 base short, with 10 bases between. This CDR3 contains 16 residues. Germline loops: CDR1 LGHNA, CDR2 YNFKEQ. This CDR3 is CASSQDSGVSYNEQFF. CDR3 DNA sequence: TGTGCCAGCAGCCAAGATTCGGGTGTTTCCTACAATGAGCAGTTCTTC.

This clonotype turned up a few times. CDR3 sequence: CASSPRTGSYEQYF. The CDR3 DNA follows: TGCGCCAGCAGCCCCCGGACAGGGAGCTACGAGCAGTACTTC. This chain uses TRBV4-1 with TRBJ2-7; 8 nucleotides align to TRBD1. This CDR3 spans 14 amino acids. After removal of 4 bases from V and 3 bases from J, the junction contained 5 bases not matched to a gene. The germline CDR1 and CDR2 sequences are MGHRA and YSYEKL.

On this clonotype: A read error may account for a junction end that differs from germline. The chain couples TRBV19 to TRBJ2-1; D remains unclear. The CDR3 totals 15 residues. CDR1 is LNHDA, CDR2 SQIVND, per germline (reference sequence). CDR3: CASMGPSWPYNEQSF. The CDR3 DNA sequence: TGTGCCAGTATGGGCCCTAGTTGGCCCTACAATGAGCAGTCCTTC. Looking up the rest from reference TRBV19 and TRBJ2-1 gives the full variable domain: DGGITQSPKYLFRKEGQNVTLSCEQNLNHDAMYWYRQDPGQGLRLIYYSQIVNDFQKGDIAEGYSVSREKKESFPLTVTSAQKNPTAFYLCASMGPSWPYNEQSFGPGTRLTVL.

Turning to this clonotype: This could be a read error, since a much larger clone is one nucleotide away. The rearrangement uses TRBV7-2 and TRBJ2-5; 7 bases align to TRBD2. Germline-derived CDR1 and CDR2 are SGHTA and FQGNSA. The CDR3 totals 16 residues. The J segment lost 4 bases and the V segment lost 4 bases, leaving 12 bases of the junction unmatched. For the CDR3, the DNA is TGTGCCAGCAGCTGGTCCCGGCGAGCGGGACGAGAGACCCAGTACTTC. This translates into CASSWSRRAGRETQYF. Full variable domain (remainder filled in from reference TRBV7-2 and TRBJ2-5): GAGVSQSPSNKVTEKGKDVELRCDPISGHTALYWYRQSLGQGLEFLIYFQGNSAPDKSGLPSDRFSAERTGGSVSTLTIQRTQQEDSAVYLCASSWSRRAGRETQYFGPGTRLLVL.

This clonotype came up a few times. The chain carries TRBV11-1 and TRBJ2-2; D perhaps matches TRBD2 (6 bases). The CDR3 totals 14 residues. Trimming removed 5 bases at V and 6 bases at J, with 13 bases between. Germline V gene lookup returns CDR1 SGHAT and CDR2 FQDESV (reference sequence). CDR3 loop: CASSREPQAGELFF. The CDR3 DNA follows: TGTGCCAGCAGCCGGGAGCCGCAGGCCGGGGAGCTGTTTTTT.

J is TRBJ2-2 and V is TRBV11-3; TRBD1 might be the D (5 bases). Germline V gives CDR1 SGHNT, CDR2 YENEEA. CDR3 size: 14 residues. The V end was cut by 6 bases, the J end by 7 bases, with 15 bases between. The CDR3 loop reads CASRGWRTNGELFF. In DNA, the CDR3 is TGTGCCAGCAGGGGGTGGCGGACAAACGGGGAGCTGTTTTTT.

The CDR3 nucleotides read TGTGCCAGCTCACCCCAACCGGGACTAGCGGGTCCGTACAATGAGCAGTTCTTC. This translates into CASSPQPGLAGPYNEQFF. The chain uses TRBV11-3 and TRBJ2-1, with TRBD2 matching 12 bases. Unmatched junction bases numbered 15, after V lost 8 bases and J lost 4 bases. Germline CDR1 is SGHNT and CDR2 is YENEEA. CDR3 length: 18 amino acids.

Details on this clonotype: A read error is the likely source, as a far larger clone sits one nucleotide away. V gene TRBV7-9 combines with J gene TRBJ2-7; D is undetermined. Germline V gene sequence: CDR1 SEHNR, CDR2 FQNEAQ (reference sequence). The germline V and J ends were trimmed by 7 bases and 4 bases, with 11 bases remaining between them. The CDR3 loop spans 12 amino acids. CDR3 in DNA: TGTGCCAGCATCCGGGCCGGATACGAGCAGTACTTC. This codes for CASIRAGYEQYF. The full variable domain, its missing parts supplied by reference TRBV7-9 and TRBJ2-7, is DTGVSQNPRHKITKRGQNVTFRCDPISEHNRLYWYRQTLGQGPEFLTYFQNEAQLEKSRLLSDRFSAERPKGSFSTLEIQRTEQGDSAMYLCASIRAGYEQYFGPGTRLTVT.

By its share, this clonotype is medium-sized. The chain links TRBV28 to TRBJ2-3; tentative D call: TRBD2 (6 bases). V was trimmed by 2 bases and J by 4 bases, leaving 16 bases between them. The CDR3 has 16 amino acids. Germline CDR1 MDHEN, CDR2 SYDVKM. The CDR3 nucleotides read TGTGCCAGCAGTTTACACGGGAGTAGGCTCCCAGATACGCAGTATTTT. It encodes CASSLHGSRLPDTQYF.

This clonotype was seen once. Since a far larger clone is one base different, this is likely a read error. This chain uses TRBV7-9 with TRBJ2-2, with TRBD1 matching over 7 bases. V gave up 6 bases and J gave up 0 bases; unmatched junction bases: 4. The CDR3 consists of 15 residues. Germline values: CDR1 SEHNR, CDR2 FQNEAQ (reference sequence). This CDR3 reads CASRPGTANTGELFF. In DNA, the CDR3 is TGTGCCAGCAGACCCGGGACAGCGAACACCGGGGAGCTGTTTTTT.